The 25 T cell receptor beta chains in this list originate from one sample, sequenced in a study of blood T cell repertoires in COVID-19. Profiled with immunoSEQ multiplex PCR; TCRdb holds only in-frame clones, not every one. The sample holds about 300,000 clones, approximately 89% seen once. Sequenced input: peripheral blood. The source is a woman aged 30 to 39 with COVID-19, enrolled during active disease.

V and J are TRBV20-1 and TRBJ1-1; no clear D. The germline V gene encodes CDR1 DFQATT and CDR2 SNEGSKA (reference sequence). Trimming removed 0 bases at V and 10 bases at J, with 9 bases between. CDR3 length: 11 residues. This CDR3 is CSAREPRGAFF. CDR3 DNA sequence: TGCAGTGCTAGAGAGCCCCGCGGAGCTTTCTTT.

This CDR3 is CASSRGTANTEAFF. The CDR3 bases are TGCGCCAGCAGCCGGGGGACAGCGAACACTGAAGCTTTCTTT. J is TRBJ1-1 and V is TRBV4-3, with 7 positions matching TRBD1. V lost 4 bases to trimming and J lost 1 base; unmatched junction nucleotides: 3. Looked up from germline, CDR1 is LGHNA and CDR2 is YSLEER. The CDR3 extends over 14 amino acids.

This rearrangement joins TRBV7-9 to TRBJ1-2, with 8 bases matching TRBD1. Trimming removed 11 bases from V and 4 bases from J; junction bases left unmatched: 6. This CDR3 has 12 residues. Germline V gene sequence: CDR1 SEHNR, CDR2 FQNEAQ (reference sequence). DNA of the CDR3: TGTGCCTGGGGACAGGCGCTCTATGGCTACACCTTC. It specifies CAWGQALYGYTF.

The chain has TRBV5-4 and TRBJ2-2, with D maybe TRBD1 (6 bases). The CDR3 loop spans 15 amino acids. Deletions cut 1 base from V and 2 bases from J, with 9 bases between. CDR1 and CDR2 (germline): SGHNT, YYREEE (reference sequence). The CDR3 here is CASSLRTDNTGELFF. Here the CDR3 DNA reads TGTGCCAGCAGCTTGCGGACAGACAACACCGGGGAGCTGTTTTTT.

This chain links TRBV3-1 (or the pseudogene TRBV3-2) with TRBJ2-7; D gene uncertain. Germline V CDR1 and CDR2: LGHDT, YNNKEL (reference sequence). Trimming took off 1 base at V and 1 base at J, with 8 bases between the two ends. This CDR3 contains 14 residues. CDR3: CASSQVFSSYEQYF. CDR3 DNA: TGTGCCAGCAGCCAAGTCTTCAGTTCCTACGAGCAGTACTTC.

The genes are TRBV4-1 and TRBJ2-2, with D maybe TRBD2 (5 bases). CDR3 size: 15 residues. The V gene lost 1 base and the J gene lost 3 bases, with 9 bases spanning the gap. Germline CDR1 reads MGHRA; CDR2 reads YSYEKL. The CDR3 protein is CASSQVLRDTGELFF. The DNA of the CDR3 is TGCGCCAGCAGCCAAGTTTTGAGGGACACCGGGGAGCTGTTTTTT.

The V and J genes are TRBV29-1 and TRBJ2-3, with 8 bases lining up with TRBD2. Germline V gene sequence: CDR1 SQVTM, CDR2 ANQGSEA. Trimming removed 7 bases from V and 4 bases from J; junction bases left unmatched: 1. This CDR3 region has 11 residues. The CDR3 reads CSATSADTQYF. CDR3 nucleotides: TGCAGCGCGACTAGCGCAGATACGCAGTATTTT.

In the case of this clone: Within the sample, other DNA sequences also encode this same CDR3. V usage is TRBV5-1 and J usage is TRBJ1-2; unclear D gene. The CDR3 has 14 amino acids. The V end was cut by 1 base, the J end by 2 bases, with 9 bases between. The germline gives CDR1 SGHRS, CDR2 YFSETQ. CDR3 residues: CASSLTEKNYGYTF. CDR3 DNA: TGCGCCAGCAGCTTGACAGAAAAGAACTATGGCTACACCTTC.

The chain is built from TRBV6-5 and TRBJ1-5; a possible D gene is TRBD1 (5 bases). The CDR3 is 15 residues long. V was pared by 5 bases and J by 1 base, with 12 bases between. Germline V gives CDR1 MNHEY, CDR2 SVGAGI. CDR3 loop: CASSPQGLSNQPQHF. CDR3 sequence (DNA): TGTGCCAGCAGTCCCCAGGGTTTGAGCAATCAGCCCCAGCATTTT.

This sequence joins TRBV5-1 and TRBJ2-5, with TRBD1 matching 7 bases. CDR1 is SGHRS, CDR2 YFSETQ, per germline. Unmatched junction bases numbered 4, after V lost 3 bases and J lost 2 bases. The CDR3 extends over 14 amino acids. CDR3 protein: CASSSGQEQETQYF. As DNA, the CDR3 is TGCGCCAGCAGCTCAGGACAGGAACAAGAGACCCAGTACTTC.

Here the CDR3 reads CASSSHTGQETQYF. The CDR3, as DNA: TGTGCCAGCAGTTCGCATACAGGACAAGAGACCCAGTACTTC. The gene calls are TRBV6-6 and TRBJ2-5, with D possibly matching TRBD1 (5 bases). CDR1 is MNHNY, CDR2 SVGAGI, per germline (reference sequence). This CDR3 comprises 14 residues. The ends were cut back, 4 bases at V and 2 bases at J, with 11 bases in the middle.

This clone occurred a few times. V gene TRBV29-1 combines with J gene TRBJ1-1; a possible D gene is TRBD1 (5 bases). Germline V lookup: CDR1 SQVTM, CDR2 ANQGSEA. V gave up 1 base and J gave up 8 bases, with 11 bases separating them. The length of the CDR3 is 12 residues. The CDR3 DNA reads TGCAGCGTTGAAGTCACAGGCGTAGAAGCTTTCTTT. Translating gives CSVEVTGVEAFF.

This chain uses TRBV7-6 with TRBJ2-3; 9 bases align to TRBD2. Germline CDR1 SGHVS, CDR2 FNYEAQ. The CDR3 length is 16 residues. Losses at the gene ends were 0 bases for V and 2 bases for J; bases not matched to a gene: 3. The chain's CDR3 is CASSLASGGPTDTQYF. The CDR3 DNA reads TGTGCCAGCAGCTTAGCTAGCGGGGGACCCACAGATACGCAGTATTTT.

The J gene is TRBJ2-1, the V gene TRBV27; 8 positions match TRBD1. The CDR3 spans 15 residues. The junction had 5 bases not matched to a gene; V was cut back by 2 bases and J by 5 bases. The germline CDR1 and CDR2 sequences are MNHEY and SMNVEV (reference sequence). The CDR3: CASSLDRGPNNEQFF. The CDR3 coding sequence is TGTGCCAGCAGTTTAGACAGGGGTCCCAACAATGAGCAGTTCTTC.

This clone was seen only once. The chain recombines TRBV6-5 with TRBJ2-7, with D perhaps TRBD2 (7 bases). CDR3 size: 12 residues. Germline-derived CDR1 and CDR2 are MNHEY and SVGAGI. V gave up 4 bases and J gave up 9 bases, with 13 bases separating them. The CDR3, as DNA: TGTGCCAGCAGTTTGGAAAGGGGGGGGCAGTACGTC. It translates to CASSLERGGQYV.

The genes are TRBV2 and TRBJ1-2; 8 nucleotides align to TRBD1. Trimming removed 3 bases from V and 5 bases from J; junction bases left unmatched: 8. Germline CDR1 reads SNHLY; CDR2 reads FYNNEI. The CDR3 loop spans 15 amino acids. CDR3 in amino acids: CASSEQGAASYGYTF. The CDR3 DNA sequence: TGTGCCAGCAGTGAGCAGGGGGCGGCCTCTTATGGCTACACCTTC.

DNA for the CDR3: TGTGCCAGCACGGGCACCGGGGAGCTGTTTTTT. Translated, it gives CASTGTGELFF. This chain links TRBV27 with TRBJ2-2; D ambiguous. CDR1 and CDR2 from the germline V gene are MNHEY and SMNVEV (reference sequence). The CDR3 runs to 11 residues. V was clipped by 7 bases and J by 4 bases, with 4 bases between them.

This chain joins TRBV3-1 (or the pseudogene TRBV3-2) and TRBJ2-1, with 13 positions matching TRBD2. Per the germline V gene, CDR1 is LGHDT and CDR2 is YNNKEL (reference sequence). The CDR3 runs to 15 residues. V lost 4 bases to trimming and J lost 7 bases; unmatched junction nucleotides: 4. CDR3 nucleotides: TGTGCCAGCAGCCTACTAGCGGGGGGGCAAAATGAGCAGTTCTTC. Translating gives CASSLLAGGQNEQFF.

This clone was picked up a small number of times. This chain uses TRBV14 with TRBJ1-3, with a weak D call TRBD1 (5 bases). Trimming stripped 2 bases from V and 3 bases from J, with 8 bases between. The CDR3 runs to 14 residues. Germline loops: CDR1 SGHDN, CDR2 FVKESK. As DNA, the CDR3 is TGTGCCAGCAGCCAATCTAGGGGTGGAAACACCATATATTTT. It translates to CASSQSRGGNTIYF.

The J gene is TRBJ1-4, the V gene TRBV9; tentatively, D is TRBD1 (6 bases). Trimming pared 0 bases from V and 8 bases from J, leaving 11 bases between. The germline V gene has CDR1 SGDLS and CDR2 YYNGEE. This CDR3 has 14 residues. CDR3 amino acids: CASSVGGGGEKLFF. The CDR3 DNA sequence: TGTGCCAGCAGCGTAGGAGGGGGTGGGGAAAAACTGTTTTTT.

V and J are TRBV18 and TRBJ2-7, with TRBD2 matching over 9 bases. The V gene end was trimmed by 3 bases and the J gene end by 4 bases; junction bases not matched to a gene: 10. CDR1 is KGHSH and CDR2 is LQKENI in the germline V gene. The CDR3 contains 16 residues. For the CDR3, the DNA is TGTGCCAGCTCACCCTCCGGCCTAGCGGGGACTTACGAGCAGTACGTC. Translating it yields CASSPSGLAGTYEQYV.

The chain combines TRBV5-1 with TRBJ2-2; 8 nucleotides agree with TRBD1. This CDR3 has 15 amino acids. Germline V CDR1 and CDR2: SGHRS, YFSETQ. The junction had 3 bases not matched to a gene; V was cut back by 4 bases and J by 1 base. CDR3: CASSRTGLNTGELFF. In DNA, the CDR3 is TGCGCCAGCAGCAGGACAGGGCTGAACACCGGGGAGCTGTTTTTT.

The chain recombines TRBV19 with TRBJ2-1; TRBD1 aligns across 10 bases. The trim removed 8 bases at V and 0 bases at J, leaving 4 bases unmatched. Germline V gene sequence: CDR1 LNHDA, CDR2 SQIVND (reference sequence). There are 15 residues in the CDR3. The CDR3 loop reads CASGRDRGSYNEQFF. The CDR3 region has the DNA TGTGCCAGTGGTAGGGACAGGGGCTCCTACAATGAGCAGTTCTTC.

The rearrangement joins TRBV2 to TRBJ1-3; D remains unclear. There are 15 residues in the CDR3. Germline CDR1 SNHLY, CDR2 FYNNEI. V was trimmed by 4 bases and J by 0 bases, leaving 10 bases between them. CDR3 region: CASSVMESSGNTIYF. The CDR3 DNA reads TGTGCCAGCAGTGTAATGGAGAGCTCTGGAAACACCATATATTTT.

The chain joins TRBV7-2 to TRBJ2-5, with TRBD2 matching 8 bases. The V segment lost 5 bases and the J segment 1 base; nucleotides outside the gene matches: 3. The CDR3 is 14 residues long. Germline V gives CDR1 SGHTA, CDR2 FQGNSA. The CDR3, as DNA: TGTGCCAGCAGCCCGGGGGGGGCCCAAGAGACCCAGTACTTC. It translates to CASSPGGAQETQYF.